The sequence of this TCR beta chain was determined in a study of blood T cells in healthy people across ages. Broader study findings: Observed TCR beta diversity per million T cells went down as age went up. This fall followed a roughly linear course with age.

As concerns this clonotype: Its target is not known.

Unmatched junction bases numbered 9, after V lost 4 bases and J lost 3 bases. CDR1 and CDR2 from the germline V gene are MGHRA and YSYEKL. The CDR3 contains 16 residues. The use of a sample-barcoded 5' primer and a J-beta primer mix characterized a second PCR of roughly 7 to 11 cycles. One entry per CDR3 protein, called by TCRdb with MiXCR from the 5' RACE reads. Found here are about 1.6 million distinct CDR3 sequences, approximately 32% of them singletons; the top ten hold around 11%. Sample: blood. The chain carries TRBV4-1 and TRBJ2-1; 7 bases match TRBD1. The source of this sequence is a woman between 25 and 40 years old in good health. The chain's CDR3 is CASSLTGTVDYNEQFF. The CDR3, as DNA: TGCGCCAGCAGCCTTACCGGGACAGTCGACTACAATGAGCAGTTCTTC.